This entry lists 8 T cell receptor beta chains sequenced from one sample in a study of shared clonotypes between healthy human individuals. This table comes from immunoSEQ multiplex PCR, and its TCRdb copy is limited to in-frame clones, with some not included. Among approximately 250,000 clones listed, just over 65% were seen once. Sequenced material: memory CD4+ T cells sorted from blood. Subset: CD45RA-negative fraction. These receptors were collected from a man aged 30 to 45 in good health.

The genes are TRBV7-2 and TRBJ2-7, with D unresolved. Germline loops: CDR1 SGHTA, CDR2 FQGNSA. Trimming took 5 bases from V and 3 from J, leaving 11 bases between them. This CDR3 region has 13 residues. The CDR3, as DNA: TGTGCCAGCAGCCGCGATCCAGACTACGAGCAGTACTTC. Protein sequence: CASSRDPDYEQYF.

Comments on this clone: A read error may account for a junction end that differs from germline. The rearrangement links TRBV7-7 to TRBJ2-5; D tentatively fits TRBD1 or TRBD2 (5 bases each). The CDR3 has 15 residues. Germline values: CDR1 SSHAT, CDR2 FNYEAQ (reference sequence). The CDR3 coding sequence is TGTGCTAGCAGCTTAGTCGTGTGGGGGCAAGAGACCCAGTACTTC. Protein product: CASSLVVWGQETQYF.

The chain links TRBV15 to TRBJ1-2, with 7 bases aligning to TRBD1. The V gene's germline CDR1 is LNHNV and CDR2 YYDKDF (reference sequence). V was pared by 3 bases and J by 7 bases, with 5 bases of the junction left unmatched. The CDR3 covers 13 residues. CDR3 DNA sequence: TGTGCCACCAGCAGCGGAGGGGGCTTTGGCTACACCTTC. Protein product: CATSSGGGFGYTF.

Ten or more counts support this clone. For the CDR3, the DNA is TGCAGCGCTATAGGACTAGCGGACGAGCAGTTCTTC. It encodes CSAIGLADEQFF. This chain joins TRBV29-1 and TRBJ2-1, with 10 nucleotides matching TRBD2. V was clipped by 7 bases and J by 10 bases; unmatched bases: 7. Germline lookup yields CDR1 SQVTM and CDR2 ANQGSEA. CDR3 length: 12 amino acids.

The chain is built from TRBV28 and TRBJ1-1; the D gene is possibly TRBD1 (5 bases). Looked up from germline, CDR1 is MDHEN and CDR2 is SYDVKM. V lost 6 bases and J lost 3, with 20 bases in between. This CDR3 is 16 amino acids long. The CDR3 loop is CASRPRGGRNDTEAFF. The CDR3 nucleotides read TGTGCCAGCAGGCCCCGCGGGGGGAGGAACGACACTGAAGCTTTCTTT.

The gene calls are TRBV19 and TRBJ2-1; 7 nucleotides agree with TRBD1. The V and J ends lost 5 bases and 8 bases, in that order; junction bases with no gene match: 15. The CDR3 contains 16 residues. CDR1 and CDR2 (germline): LNHDA, SQIVND (reference sequence). The CDR3 spells CASSSRSGTVSDEQFF. The CDR3 nucleotides read TGTGCCAGTAGTTCACGCTCCGGGACAGTTAGCGATGAGCAGTTCTTC.

This clone was observed a handful of times. A read error may be the cause here, since a much bigger clone is one base away. The same CDR3 arises from other DNA sequences in this sample as well. V and J are TRBV7-9 and TRBJ2-2; the D call may be TRBD1 or TRBD2 (6 bases each). The CDR3 extends over 15 amino acids. From germline, CDR1 is SEHNR and CDR2 FQNEAQ (reference sequence). With 4 bases removed from V and 4 bases from J, the gap between germline ends came to 13 bases. The CDR3 here is CASSSGAGFTGELFF. The DNA for the CDR3 is TGTGCCAGCAGCTCAGGGGCGGGGTTCACCGGGGAGCTGTTTTTT.

J is TRBJ2-7 and V is TRBV6-5; unclear D gene. Trimming shortened V by 2 bases and J by 5 bases, and 7 bases separated the two germline ends. The germline gives CDR1 MNHEY, CDR2 SVGAGI. CDR3 length equals 12 residues. The CDR3 loop is CASSYVGHEQYF. CDR3 nucleotides: TGTGCCAGCAGTTACGTCGGCCACGAGCAGTACTTC.